Below are 25 T cell receptor beta chains sequenced from a single sample in a study of cytomegalovirus exposure and HLA in healthy donors. Vbeta (60) and Jbeta (13) primers were used in the PCR. Measured with immunoSEQ multiplex PCR; TCRdb has only the in-frame clones, and not every one. Among about 120,000 clones listed, approximately 84% were seen once. Sequencing was performed on PBMCs. All receptors come from a man in his late teens or twenties in good health and CMV-seropositive.

J is TRBJ2-5 and V is TRBV6-6; 7 bases are shared with TRBD1. This CDR3 is built from 14 residues. The V segment lost 5 bases and the J segment 5 bases; nucleotides outside the gene matches: 8. Germline CDR1 is MNHNY and CDR2 is SVGAGI (reference sequence). The CDR3 is CASSQTGWEETQYF. CDR3 coding DNA: TGTGCCAGCAGTCAGACAGGGTGGGAGGAGACCCAGTACTTC.

A single count supports this clone. The gene calls are TRBV18 and TRBJ2-5, with 9 bases lining up with TRBD2. The V gene end was trimmed by 1 base and the J gene end by 1 base; junction bases not matched to a gene: 10. This CDR3 is 18 amino acids long. CDR1 and CDR2 from the germline V gene are KGHSH and LQKENI. CDR3 region: CASSPLPPTSGTQETQYF. CDR3 nucleotides: TGTGCCAGCTCACCACTTCCCCCGACTAGCGGAACCCAAGAGACCCAGTACTTC.

The chain carries TRBV6-1 and TRBJ1-4; 9 nucleotides align to TRBD1. CDR1 and CDR2 from the germline V gene are MNHNS and SASEGT. V shed 4 bases and J 5 bases; nucleotides not matched to a gene: 5. The CDR3 runs 15 residues. The CDR3: CASSVTGTGNEKLFF. In DNA form, the CDR3 reads TGTGCCAGCAGTGTAACCGGGACAGGGAATGAAAAACTGTTTTTT.

In DNA form, the CDR3 reads TGTGCCAGCAGCCCGAGGACTAGCTTCCCTGTTGAGCAGTTCTTC. This sequence encodes CASSPRTSFPVEQFF. This chain joins TRBV14 and TRBJ2-1; 8 positions match TRBD2. The germline gives CDR1 SGHDN, CDR2 FVKESK. The V segment lost 4 bases and the J segment 9 bases; nucleotides outside the gene matches: 11. The CDR3 loop spans 15 amino acids.

V is TRBV5-6 and J is TRBJ1-5; 7 bases are shared with TRBD1. The CDR3 contains 15 residues. Per germline, CDR1 SGHDT and CDR2 YYEEEE. Unmatched junction bases numbered 6, after V lost 4 bases and J lost 2 bases. CDR3 nucleotides: TGTGCCAGCAGCGTGGACGGACAGGGCAATCAGCCCCAGCATTTT. This codes for CASSVDGQGNQPQHF.

A few counts support this clone. The J gene is TRBJ2-2, the V gene TRBV18; the match to TRBD2 covers 7 bases. The germline V gene encodes CDR1 KGHSH and CDR2 LQKENI. The CDR3 consists of 16 residues. Losses at the gene ends were 1 base for V and 0 bases for J; bases not matched to a gene: 2. The CDR3, as DNA: TGTGCCAGCTCACCACGGCGGGAGACGAACACCGGGGAGCTGTTTTTT. It yields the protein CASSPRRETNTGELFF.

V gene TRBV4-3 combines with J gene TRBJ2-7, with 11 nucleotides matching TRBD2. The length of the CDR3 is 17 residues. The junction had 15 bases not matched to a gene; V was cut back by 4 bases and J by 7 bases. Per germline, CDR1 LGHNA and CDR2 YSLEER. The CDR3 DNA follows: TGCGCCAGCAGCCTCGGCCTAACTAGCGGGAGAGTTGAAGAGCAGTACTTC. This codes for CASSLGLTSGRVEEQYF.

This clone was recorded a few times. The chain has TRBV4-1 and TRBJ2-3; TRBD2 agrees at 13 bases. V dropped 2 bases and J dropped 2; count of bases not matched to a gene: 4. The CDR3 consists of 17 residues. From germline, CDR1 is MGHRA and CDR2 YSYEKL. The DNA of the CDR3 is TGCGCCAGCAGCCAAAGGGGACTAGCGGGGAACACAGATACGCAGTATTTT. This encodes CASSQRGLAGNTDTQYF.

The rearrangement joins TRBV27 to TRBJ2-7, with a weak D call TRBD1 (6 bases). In germline, CDR1 is MNHEY, CDR2 SMNVEV (reference sequence). The CDR3 consists of 13 residues. The germline V and J ends were trimmed by 2 bases and 3 bases, with 8 bases remaining between them. The CDR3 sequence is CASSLIGGYEQYF. CDR3 bases: TGTGCCAGCAGTTTAATAGGGGGCTACGAGCAGTACTTC.

This chain connects TRBV6-1 to TRBJ1-2; possibly TRBD1 for D (6 bases). V was cut by 3 bases and J by 1 base, with 12 bases left in between. The germline gives CDR1 MNHNS, CDR2 SASEGT. The CDR3 is 15 amino acids. The DNA for the CDR3 is TGTGCCAGCAGTGAGCGGGGGCCTCTTAACTATGGCTACACCTTC. Residues: CASSERGPLNYGYTF.

J is TRBJ1-6 and V is TRBV30, with D uncertain. Per germline, CDR1 GTSNPN and CDR2 SVGIG (reference sequence). The CDR3 length is 14 residues. The V and J ends lost 4 bases and 0 bases respectively, with 7 bases between them. CDR3 coding DNA: TGTGCCTGGAAACCAGGCTCCTATAATTCACCCCTCCACTTT. Translation: CAWKPGSYNSPLHF.

The V call is TRBV7-2, the J call TRBJ2-7; no reliable D call. Trimming took off 2 bases at V and 7 bases at J, with 15 bases between the two ends. Germline loops: CDR1 SGHTA, CDR2 FQGNSA. The CDR3 spans 14 residues. This chain's CDR3 is CASSLNAVTAEQYF. The CDR3 DNA is TGTGCCAGCAGCTTAAACGCTGTCACAGCAGAGCAGTACTTC. Full variable domain (rest looked up from reference TRBV7-2 and TRBJ2-7): GAGVSQSPSNKVTEKGKDVELRCDPISGHTALYWYRQSLGQGLEFLIYFQGNSAPDKSGLPSDRFSAERTGGSVSTLTIQRTQQEDSAVYLCASSLNAVTAEQYFGPGTRLTVT.

This chain uses TRBV2 with TRBJ2-3; tentative D call: TRBD2 (6 bases). Trimming removed 6 bases from V and 6 bases from J, with 16 bases in between. Germline V CDR1 and CDR2: SNHLY, FYNNEI. This CDR3 spans 14 amino acids. The CDR3 nucleotides are TGTGCCAGCAGGCGGGACCGACTCGGGGATACGCAGTATTTT. It is translated as CASRRDRLGDTQYF.

This chain links TRBV30 with TRBJ1-2; D unresolved. The ends were cut back, 4 bases at V and 6 bases at J, with 24 bases in the middle. The CDR3 is made up of 16 amino acids. The germline V gene encodes CDR1 GTSNPN and CDR2 SVGIG (reference sequence). Written as DNA, the CDR3 is TGTGCCTGGACCTCTCCAAGACATGCGCTTCTCGATGGCTACACCTTC. Translation: CAWTSPRHALLDGYTF.

The chain couples TRBV5-1 to TRBJ2-1; weak D call: TRBD2 (6 bases). CDR3 length: 16 residues. Trimming stripped 4 bases from V and 3 bases from J, with 17 bases between. Per germline, CDR1 SGHRS and CDR2 YFSETQ. CDR3 amino acids: CASSRSVREIYNEQFF. CDR3 nucleotide sequence: TGCGCCAGCAGCCGATCCGTGCGGGAAATCTACAATGAGCAGTTCTTC.

On this clone itself: The sample contains more than one DNA sequence encoding this CDR3. The CDR3 nucleotides read TGTGCCAGTAGTATCGGAGGGACAGGTAAAGGCTACACCTTC. This gives the protein CASSIGGTGKGYTF. The gene calls are TRBV19 and TRBJ1-2; 8 nucleotides match TRBD1. The CDR3 spans 14 residues. Germline trimming cut 3 bases from V and 8 bases from J; bases unmatched to any gene: 8. Germline loops: CDR1 LNHDA, CDR2 SQIVND (reference sequence).

The V call is TRBV25-1, the J call TRBJ1-3, with D tentatively TRBD1 (5 bases). Germline values: CDR1 MGHDK, CDR2 SYGVNS. This CDR3 is 17 amino acids long. V was cut by 2 bases and J by 0 bases, with 14 bases left in between. CDR3 sequence reads: CASSEGAQPPSGNTIYF. The CDR3 coding sequence is TGTGCCAGCAGTGAAGGGGCACAACCGCCCTCTGGAAACACCATATATTTT.

The rearrangement links TRBV12-5 to TRBJ2-7; 7 bases align to TRBD1. The germline CDR1 and CDR2 sequences are LGHNT and FRNRAP. The CDR3 has 13 amino acids. V shed 5 bases and J 3 bases; nucleotides not matched to a gene: 4. This CDR3 is CASGRTGVYEQYF. CDR3 DNA: TGTGCTAGTGGTAGGACAGGAGTCTACGAGCAGTACTTC.

This clone is a singleton in its sample. The chain employs TRBV5-6 and TRBJ1-5; possibly TRBD1 for D (5 bases). CDR3 length equals 14 residues. CDR1 is SGHDT, CDR2 YYEEEE, per germline. The V end lost 4 bases, the J end lost 3 bases, and 11 bases lay between the germline ends. Here the CDR3 DNA reads TGTGCCAGCAGCCGAAGGGGATTCAATCAGCCCCAGCATTTT. Translated, it gives CASSRRGFNQPQHF.

The chain links TRBV11-2 to TRBJ1-1, with TRBD1 identical over 8 bases. Looked up from germline, CDR1 is SGHAT and CDR2 is FQNNGV. CDR3 length: 15 amino acids. V lost 5 bases to trimming and J lost 0 bases; unmatched junction nucleotides: 5. The CDR3 is CASSAGQGLNTEAFF. The DNA of the CDR3 is TGTGCCAGCAGCGCCGGACAGGGCCTGAACACTGAAGCTTTCTTT.

The chain recombines TRBV7-2 with TRBJ2-3; D perhaps matches TRBD1 (5 bases). Germline V gene sequence: CDR1 SGHTA, CDR2 FQGNSA. The CDR3 is 15 amino acids. The V end was cut by 1 base, the J end by 0 bases, with 8 bases between. The CDR3 DNA reads TGTGCCAGCAGCTTAGTGGGGCTCAGCACAGATACGCAGTATTTT. It translates to CASSLVGLSTDTQYF.

This chain connects TRBV19 to TRBJ1-6, with D perhaps TRBD1 (6 bases). The germline gives CDR1 LNHDA, CDR2 SQIVND (reference sequence). The V gene lost 3 bases and the J gene lost 5 bases, with 11 bases spanning the gap. This CDR3 contains 15 residues. The CDR3 bases are TGTGCCAGTAGTATGTCGGGACAAAATAATTCACCCCTCCACTTT. It specifies CASSMSGQNNSPLHF.

The V and J genes are TRBV18 and TRBJ2-3; the D is unclear. V lost 4 bases and J lost 6, with 11 bases in between. The CDR3 covers 13 residues. CDR1 is KGHSH and CDR2 is LQKENI in the germline V gene. The CDR3 sequence is CASSLTLADTQYF. DNA of the CDR3: TGTGCCAGCTCACTTACCCTCGCGGATACGCAGTATTTT.

V usage is TRBV19 and J usage is TRBJ1-4, with a tentative D call TRBD1 (6 bases). The CDR3 length is 17 residues. Germline V gene sequence: CDR1 LNHDA, CDR2 SQIVND (reference sequence). V shed 6 bases and J shed 5 bases, with 22 bases lying between them. The CDR3 coding sequence is TGTGCCAGTAGCGAAGGACAGTGGACTTTGGCAAATGAAAAACTGTTTTTT. It specifies CASSEGQWTLANEKLFF.

The chain carries TRBV5-1 and TRBJ1-1; D gene ambiguous. CDR3 length equals 14 residues. Germline assignment: CDR1 SGHRS and CDR2 YFSETQ. V was clipped by 0 bases and J by 2 bases, with 8 bases between them. In DNA, the CDR3 is TGCGCCAGCAGCTTGGCTGCGGTCAACACTGAAGCTTTCTTT. It translates to CASSLAAVNTEAFF.